These 22 T cell receptor beta chains originate from one sample sequenced in a study of Siglec-9 on CD8 T cells in melanoma. Clones were sequenced by immunoSEQ multiplex PCR, and TCRdb holds only the in-frame ones, with some missing. The profile shows 25,000 to 30,000 clones, 80% of them singletons. Input material: Siglec-9- CD8+ T cells sorted from blood. The receptors were sampled from a human donor in good health.

The V gene is TRBV19, the J gene TRBJ2-1; 14 positions agree with TRBD2. CDR1 and CDR2 (germline): LNHDA, SQIVND (reference sequence). Trimming took 4 bases from V and 5 from J; bases not matched to a gene: 7. The CDR3 sequence is 17 residues long. Here the CDR3 reads CASSTGTSGSSDNEQFF. DNA for the CDR3: TGTGCCAGTAGTACGGGGACTAGCGGGAGTTCGGACAATGAGCAGTTCTTC.

The rearrangement uses TRBV27 and TRBJ2-1; D ambiguous. The CDR3 sequence is 17 residues long. Germline V gives CDR1 MNHEY, CDR2 SMNVEV (reference sequence). The germline V and J ends were trimmed by 2 bases and 8 bases, with 22 bases remaining between them. DNA for the CDR3: TGTGCCAGCAGTTTAGGTCTGACCCTACAACGACGGGATGAGCAGTTCTTC. As protein: CASSLGLTLQRRDEQFF.

The J gene is TRBJ2-1, the V gene TRBV4-1; D is unresolved. This CDR3 spans 14 amino acids. V gave up 1 base and J gave up 6 bases, with 10 bases separating them. Germline loops: CDR1 MGHRA, CDR2 YSYEKL. CDR3 residues: CASSQVGVPNEQFF. The CDR3 nucleotides are TGCGCCAGCAGCCAAGTTGGGGTACCCAATGAGCAGTTCTTC.

The chain recombines TRBV28 with TRBJ2-1; the match to TRBD1 covers 9 bases. CDR3 length: 16 residues. The germline V gene encodes CDR1 MDHEN and CDR2 SYDVKM. V shed 5 bases and J 3 bases; nucleotides not matched to a gene: 8. Here the CDR3 DNA reads TGTGCCAGCAGTCTACATCGACAGGGGGACTACAATGAGCAGTTCTTC. This translates into CASSLHRQGDYNEQFF.

The chain uses TRBV29-1 and TRBJ1-2; possibly TRBD1 for D (5 bases). Trimming stripped 6 bases from V and 2 bases from J, with 13 bases between. This CDR3 contains 13 residues. Germline V gene lookup returns CDR1 SQVTM and CDR2 ANQGSEA. The CDR3 region has the DNA TGCAGCGTCGCATCGACAGACAACTATGGCTACACCTTC. Translated: CSVASTDNYGYTF.

The chain is built from TRBV28 and TRBJ1-1, with 9 bases aligning to TRBD1. The V segment lost 7 bases and the J segment 7 bases; nucleotides outside the gene matches: 7. There are 13 residues in the CDR3. Per germline, CDR1 MDHEN and CDR2 SYDVKM. CDR3 sequence (DNA): TGTGCCAGCAAAAAGACAGGGGGAGTTGAAGCTTTCTTT. It yields the protein CASKKTGGVEAFF.

The genes are TRBV13 and TRBJ2-1; 9 bases are a match to TRBD2. This CDR3 is 13 amino acids long. The germline V gene encodes CDR1 PRHDT and CDR2 FYEKMQ (reference sequence). Trimming cost V 8 bases and J 3 bases; bases outside gene matches: 2. The CDR3 DNA reads as TGTGCCAGCCAGACTAGCGGCTACAATGAGCAGTTCTTC. It encodes CASQTSGYNEQFF.

J is TRBJ2-1 and V is TRBV15; D is uncertain. The ends were cut back, 3 bases at V and 7 bases at J, with 4 bases in the middle. The CDR3 is 11 amino acids. The germline gives CDR1 LNHNV, CDR2 YYDKDF (reference sequence). In DNA form, the CDR3 reads TGTGCCACCAGCAGCGGTAATGAGCAGTTCTTC. Residues: CATSSGNEQFF. The full variable domain, in which reference TRBV15 and TRBJ2-1 provide the parts outside the CDR3, is DAMVIQNPRYQVTQFGKPVTLSCSQTLNHNVMYWYQQKSSQAPKLLFHYYDKDFNNEADTPDNFQSRRPNTSFCFLDIRSPGLGDTAMYLCATSSGNEQFFGPGTRLTVL.

The chain recombines TRBV5-1 with TRBJ2-1; possibly TRBD1 or TRBD2 for D (5 bases each). Germline CDR1 SGHRS, CDR2 YFSETQ. With 0 bases removed from V and 3 bases from J, the gap between germline ends came to 22 bases. The CDR3 covers 19 residues. CDR3: CASSLGWSQEWGSYNEQFF. CDR3 coding DNA: TGCGCCAGCAGCTTGGGTTGGTCACAGGAGTGGGGGAGCTACAATGAGCAGTTCTTC.

The rearrangement uses TRBV21-1 and TRBJ1-1. TRBV21-1 is a listed pseudogene. The CDR3 contains 15 residues. CDR3 DNA: TGTGCCAGCAGCCCCCCTAATCCCGTGGACACTGAAGCTTTCTTT. Protein sequence: CASSPPNPVDTEAFF.

This chain connects TRBV15 to TRBJ1-2; D is possibly TRBD1 (6 bases). V lost 1 base and J lost 5, with 8 bases in between. The CDR3 has 13 amino acids. Germline V gene data show CDR1 as LNHNV and CDR2 as YYDKDF (reference sequence). CDR3 in amino acids: CATSRGGGYGYTF. DNA for the CDR3: TGTGCCACCAGCAGAGGAGGGGGGTATGGCTACACCTTC. Full variable domain (rest looked up from reference TRBV15 and TRBJ1-2): DAMVIQNPRYQVTQFGKPVTLSCSQTLNHNVMYWYQQKSSQAPKLLFHYYDKDFNNEADTPDNFQSRRPNTSFCFLDIRSPGLGDTAMYLCATSRGGGYGYTFGSGTRLTVV.

This clone was detected a few times. The CDR3 loop is CASSPLGGQAFF. DNA of the CDR3: TGTGCCAGCAGCCCCCTTGGAGGGCAAGCTTTCTTT. The chain joins TRBV5-6 to TRBJ1-1; no firm D call. This CDR3 region has 12 residues. Germline V lookup: CDR1 SGHDT, CDR2 YYEEEE. Trimming cost V 4 bases and J 9 bases, with 13 bases left between them.

This sequence joins TRBV6-5 and TRBJ2-5; 7 bases match TRBD2. V was clipped by 8 bases and J by 7 bases; unmatched bases: 4. CDR3 length equals 11 residues. Germline CDR1 is MNHEY and CDR2 is SVGAGI. The CDR3 is CASGRARTQYF. In nucleotides, the CDR3 is TGTGCCAGCGGGAGGGCCCGGACCCAGTACTTC.

This clone has only one observation. The chain joins TRBV6-5 to TRBJ2-1, with D uncertain. The germline V gene encodes CDR1 MNHEY and CDR2 SVGAGI. With 2 bases removed from V and 5 bases from J, the gap between germline ends came to 7 bases. The CDR3 is 13 amino acids. Here the CDR3 reads CASSYTRNNEQFF. The CDR3 coding sequence is TGTGCCAGCAGTTACACGCGGAACAATGAGCAGTTCTTC.

The chain has TRBV4-1 and TRBJ2-7; 7 positions match TRBD1. V was pared by 0 bases and J by 6 bases, with 11 bases of the junction left unmatched. The CDR3 length is 16 residues. Looked up from germline, CDR1 is MGHRA and CDR2 is YSYEKL. CDR3 nucleotides: TGCGCCAGCAGCCAAGATTCGGTGAGGGGGCGGTCCGAGCAGTACTTC. Protein: CASSQDSVRGRSEQYF.

This clone turned up a few times. V is TRBV7-2 and J is TRBJ1-2; D gene ambiguous. From germline, CDR1 is SGHTA and CDR2 FQGNSA. The CDR3 is 14 amino acids. V was pared by 1 base and J by 1 base, with 7 bases between. Written as DNA, the CDR3 is TGTGCCAGCAGCTTAGGGTTCATTAACTATGGCTACACCTTC. Translated, it gives CASSLGFINYGYTF.

The chain combines TRBV7-6 with TRBJ2-3; TRBD1 matches at 7 bases. The CDR3 runs to 12 residues. Trimming removed 8 bases from V and 5 bases from J; junction bases left unmatched: 4. Germline CDR1 and CDR2: SGHVS and FNYEAQ. CDR3: CASGDREDTQYF. The CDR3 region has the DNA TGTGCCAGCGGTGACAGGGAAGATACGCAGTATTTT.

The V and J genes are TRBV7-9 and TRBJ1-4, with 9 positions matching TRBD1. The junction had 12 bases not matched to a gene; V was cut back by 5 bases and J by 8 bases. From germline, CDR1 is SEHNR and CDR2 FQNEAQ (reference sequence). This CDR3 comprises 16 residues. In nucleotides, the CDR3 is TGTGCCAGCAGCCGACTACCGGGACAGGGAGAAGAAAAACTGTTTTTT. It is translated as CASSRLPGQGEEKLFF. The full variable domain, rest sourced from reference TRBV7-9 and TRBJ1-4, is DTGVSQNPRHKITKRGQNVTFRCDPISEHNRLYWYRQTLGQGPEFLTYFQNEAQLEKSRLLSDRFSAERPKGSFSTLEIQRTEQGDSAMYLCASSRLPGQGEEKLFFGSGTQLSVL.

The V and J genes are TRBV30 and TRBJ1-2; D gene uncertain. CDR3 size: 10 residues. With 8 bases removed from V and 4 bases from J, the gap between germline ends came to 8 bases. Germline V CDR1 and CDR2: GTSNPN, SVGIG (reference sequence). Here the CDR3 reads CAQYGYGYTF. As DNA, the CDR3 is TGTGCCCAATATGGCTATGGCTACACCTTC.

The chain recombines TRBV6-5 with TRBJ2-7; the match to TRBD2 covers 8 bases. There are 14 residues in the CDR3. From germline, CDR1 is MNHEY and CDR2 SVGAGI. The V and J ends lost 6 bases and 0 bases, in that order; junction bases with no gene match: 4. This CDR3 reads CASSPGRASYEQYV. The DNA for the CDR3 is TGTGCCAGCAGCCCCGGGAGGGCCTCCTACGAGCAGTACGTC.

Only one count was recorded for this clone. The chain recombines TRBV7-9 with TRBJ1-4, with TRBD1 matching 10 bases. This CDR3 has 18 residues. J lost 2 bases, V lost 5 bases, and 11 bases had no gene match. Looked up from germline, CDR1 is SEHNR and CDR2 is FQNEAQ (reference sequence). The CDR3 DNA reads TGTGCCAGCAGCCGCTCCGGGACAGGGGATTCCACTAATGAAAAACTGTTTTTT. Amino acid sequence: CASSRSGTGDSTNEKLFF.

The rearrangement joins TRBV5-1 to TRBJ2-5; 7 bases line up with TRBD2. The V and J ends lost 1 base and 1 base, in that order; junction bases with no gene match: 4. Germline CDR1 SGHRS, CDR2 YFSETQ. This CDR3 spans 15 amino acids. The CDR3 nucleotides are TGCGCCAGCAGCTTGTTGGGGACTACCCAAGAGACCCAGTACTTC. Translating gives CASSLLGTTQETQYF.